The T cell receptor beta chain described here comes from a study of blood T cell repertoires in COVID-19. The overall study: T cells, B-cell-depleted T cells, or PBMCs supplied cDNA or gDNA.

Seattle's cohort entered during active infection and was followed longitudinally. V shed 5 bases and J 4 bases; nucleotides not matched to a gene: 7. The CDR3 is made up of 17 amino acids. CDR1 LGHDT and CDR2 YNNKEL come from the germline V gene (reference sequence). In the source study's methods: The authors estimated nucleated cell counts from reference gene primer amplification. Sequencing was performed with immunoSEQ multiplex PCR; in TCRdb, only in-frame clones are kept and a portion is missing. V and J calls and clone size are given by that table; D and trimming were obtained from the DNA. The sample lists roughly 250,000 clones, about four fifths occurring once.

The sample comprised peripheral blood. The source of this sequence is a person in their 70s with COVID-19, enrolled during active disease. The rearrangement joins TRBV3-1 (or the pseudogene TRBV3-2) to TRBJ2-5; 16 positions agree with TRBD2. CDR3 nucleotide sequence: TGTGCCAGCAGCTGGGGACTAGCGGGAGGGCCGGGAGAGACCCAGTACTTC. Translation: CASSWGLAGGPGETQYF.